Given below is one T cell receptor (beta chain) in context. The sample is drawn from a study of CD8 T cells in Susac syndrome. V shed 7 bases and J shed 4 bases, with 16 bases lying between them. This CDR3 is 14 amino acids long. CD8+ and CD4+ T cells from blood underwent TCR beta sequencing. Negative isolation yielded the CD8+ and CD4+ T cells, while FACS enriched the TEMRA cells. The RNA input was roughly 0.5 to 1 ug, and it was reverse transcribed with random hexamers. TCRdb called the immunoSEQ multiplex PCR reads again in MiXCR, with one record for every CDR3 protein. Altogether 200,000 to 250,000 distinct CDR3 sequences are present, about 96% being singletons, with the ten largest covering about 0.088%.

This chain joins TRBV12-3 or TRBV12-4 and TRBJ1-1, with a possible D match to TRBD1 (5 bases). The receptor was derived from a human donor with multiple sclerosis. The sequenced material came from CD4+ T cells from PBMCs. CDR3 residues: CASIKAGDATEAFF. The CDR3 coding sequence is TGTGCCAGCATCAAAGCCGGGGACGCCACTGAAGCTTTCTTT.